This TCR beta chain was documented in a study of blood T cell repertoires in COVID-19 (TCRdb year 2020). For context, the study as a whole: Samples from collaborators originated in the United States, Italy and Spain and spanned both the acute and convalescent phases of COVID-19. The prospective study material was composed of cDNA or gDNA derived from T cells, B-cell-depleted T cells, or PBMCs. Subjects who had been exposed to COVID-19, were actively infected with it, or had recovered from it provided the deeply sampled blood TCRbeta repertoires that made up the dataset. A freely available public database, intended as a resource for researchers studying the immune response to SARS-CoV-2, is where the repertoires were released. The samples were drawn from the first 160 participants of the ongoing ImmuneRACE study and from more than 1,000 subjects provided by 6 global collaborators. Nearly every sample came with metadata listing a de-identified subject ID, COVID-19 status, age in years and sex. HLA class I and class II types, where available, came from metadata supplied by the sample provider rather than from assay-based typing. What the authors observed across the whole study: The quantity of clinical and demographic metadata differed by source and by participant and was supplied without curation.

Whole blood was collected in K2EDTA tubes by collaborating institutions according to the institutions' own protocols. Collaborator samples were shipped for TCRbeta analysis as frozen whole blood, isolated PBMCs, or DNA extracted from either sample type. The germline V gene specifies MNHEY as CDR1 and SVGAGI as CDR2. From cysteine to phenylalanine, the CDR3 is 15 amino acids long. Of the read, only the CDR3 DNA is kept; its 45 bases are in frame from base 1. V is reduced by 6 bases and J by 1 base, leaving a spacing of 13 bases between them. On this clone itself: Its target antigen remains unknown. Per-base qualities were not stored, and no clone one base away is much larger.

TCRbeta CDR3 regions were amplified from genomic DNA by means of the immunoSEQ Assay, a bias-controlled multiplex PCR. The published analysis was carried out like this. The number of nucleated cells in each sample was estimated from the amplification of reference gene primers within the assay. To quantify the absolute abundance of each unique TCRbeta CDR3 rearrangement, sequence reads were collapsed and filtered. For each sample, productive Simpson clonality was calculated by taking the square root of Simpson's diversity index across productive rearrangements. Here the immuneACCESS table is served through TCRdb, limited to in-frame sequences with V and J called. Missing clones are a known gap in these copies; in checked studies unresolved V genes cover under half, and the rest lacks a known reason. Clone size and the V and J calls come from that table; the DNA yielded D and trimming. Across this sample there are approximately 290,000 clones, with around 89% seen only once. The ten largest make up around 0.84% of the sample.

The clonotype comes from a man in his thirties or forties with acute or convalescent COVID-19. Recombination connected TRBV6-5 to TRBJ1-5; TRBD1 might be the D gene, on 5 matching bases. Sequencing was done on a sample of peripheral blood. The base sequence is TGTGCCAGCAGGACCTCGGGGGGGAGCAATCAGCCCCAGCATTTT. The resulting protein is CASRTSGGSNQPQHF.